The 25 T cell receptor beta chains below all came from one sample that was sequenced in a study of T cells in narcolepsy. Only in-frame clones appear in the TCRdb table, and some are missing; sequencing was by immunoSEQ multiplex PCR. The data contain 6,500 to 10,000 clones, around two thirds of them singletons. The sample consisted of CD45RA- memory CD8+ T cells from PBMCs. The source is a human donor with narcolepsy.

This clone is hyperexpanded (1% or more). The genes are TRBV28 and TRBJ1-5; no reliable D call. Trimming stripped 5 bases from V and 4 bases from J, with 12 bases between. This CDR3 comprises 14 residues. Germline V gene sequence: CDR1 MDHEN, CDR2 SYDVKM. The CDR3 here is CASSLRTWNQPQHF. CDR3 coding DNA: TGTGCCAGCAGTCTACGGACTTGGAATCAGCCCCAGCATTTT.

The CDR3 coding sequence is TGTGCCAGTAGTCCCCTGGACGGGGAAACTTATGGCTACACCTTC. Protein product: CASSPLDGETYGYTF. The J gene is TRBJ1-2, the V gene TRBV19; no clear D gene. The V end was cut by 5 bases, the J end by 5 bases, with 18 bases between. The CDR3 loop spans 15 amino acids. The V gene's germline CDR1 is LNHDA and CDR2 SQIVND (reference sequence).

The gene calls are TRBV4-3 and TRBJ1-2; TRBD1 might be the D (5 bases). The CDR3 consists of 15 residues. V dropped 2 bases and J dropped 2 bases, with 12 bases sitting between them. Per germline, CDR1 LGHNA and CDR2 YSLEER. CDR3 coding DNA: TGCGCCAGCAGCCAATATACAGGCGCCAACTATGGCTACACCTTC. This codes for CASSQYTGANYGYTF.

This clone was recorded once. The CDR3 reads CASRGLGPVETQYF. As DNA, the CDR3 is TGTGCCAGTAGGGGACTAGGCCCCGTAGAGACCCAGTACTTC. The chain uses TRBV19 and TRBJ2-5; 8 bases agree with TRBD2. The germline V gene encodes CDR1 LNHDA and CDR2 SQIVND (reference sequence). The CDR3 runs 14 residues. V shed 6 bases, J shed 4 bases, and the junction held 7 bases outside the gene matches.

V gene TRBV1 combines with J gene TRBJ2-5. TRBV1 counts as a pseudogene. The CDR3 is 16 amino acids. Written as DNA, the CDR3 is TGCACCAGCAAGAGAGGCTGTAGGGACCCTCGGGAGACCCAGTACTTC. Translating gives CTSKRGCRDPRETQYF.

This chain joins TRBV7-3 and TRBJ2-7; 14 bases map to TRBD2. Germline CDR1 SGHTA, CDR2 FQGTGA. V shed 1 base and J 0 bases; nucleotides not matched to a gene: 8. The CDR3 sequence is 19 residues long. DNA of the CDR3: TGTGCCAGCAGCTTAAAGTTCGCGGGACTAGCGGGGGACTCCTACGAGCAGTACTTC. Amino acid sequence: CASSLKFAGLAGDSYEQYF.

This chain joins TRBV4-3 and TRBJ2-1; no definite D call. V was cut by 1 base and J by 3 bases, with 10 bases left in between. The CDR3 covers 15 residues. Germline CDR1 and CDR2: LGHNA and YSLEER. This CDR3 is CASSQVPGSYNEQFF. CDR3 sequence (DNA): TGCGCCAGCAGCCAAGTTCCGGGTAGCTACAATGAGCAGTTCTTC.

The gene calls are TRBV30 and TRBJ2-3; weak D call: TRBD2 (6 bases). Trimming stripped 1 base from V and 5 bases from J, with 13 bases between. CDR1 is GTSNPN, CDR2 SVGIG, per germline (reference sequence). The CDR3 totals 14 residues. The CDR3 DNA follows: TGTGCCTGGAGTGGGCCTAGCGAAGTAGATACGCAGTATTTT. Protein product: CAWSGPSEVDTQYF. The whole variable domain, remainder taken from reference TRBV30 and TRBJ2-3, is SQTIHQWPATLVQPVGSPLSLECTVEGTSNPNLYWYRQAAGRGLQLLFYSVGIGQISSEVPQNLSASRPQDRQFILSSKKLLLSDSGFYLCAWSGPSEVDTQYFGPGTRLTVL.

V gene TRBV6-1 combines with J gene TRBJ2-7, with TRBD1 identical over 9 bases. Germline loops: CDR1 MNHNS, CDR2 SASEGT. This CDR3 comprises 13 residues. V dropped 6 bases and J dropped 4; count of bases not matched to a gene: 4. CDR3 in amino acids: CASSSGTGYEQYF. CDR3 nucleotide sequence: TGTGCCAGCAGCTCCGGGACAGGGTACGAGCAGTACTTC.

The chain links TRBV7-3 to TRBJ1-4; D may be TRBD1 (5 bases). Trimming removed 3 bases at V and 7 bases at J, with 15 bases between. Germline V CDR1 and CDR2: SGHTA, FQGTGA. The CDR3 spans 15 residues. The CDR3 protein is CASSLAGIGGEKLFF. For the CDR3, the DNA is TGTGCCAGCAGCTTGGCAGGAATTGGGGGTGAAAAACTGTTTTTT.

The chain uses TRBV30 and TRBJ2-2; 7 bases line up with TRBD1. Germline V gives CDR1 GTSNPN, CDR2 SVGIG (reference sequence). V lost 4 bases and J lost 5; bases outside the gene matches: 4. This CDR3 region has 13 residues. The CDR3 DNA reads TGTGCCTGGACCGCGACAGGGACCGGGGAGCTGTTTTTT. Translated: CAWTATGTGELFF.

J is TRBJ2-1 and V is TRBV7-8, with D possibly being TRBD1 (5 bases). Germline values: CDR1 SGHVS, CDR2 FQNEAQ. Between the trimmed V and J ends, which lost 6 bases and 0 bases, there was a span of 9 bases. The CDR3 has 14 amino acids. CDR3 in DNA: TGTGCCAGCAGTCCAGGGATCTCCTACAATGAGCAGTTCTTC. It codes for CASSPGISYNEQFF.

The genes are TRBV6-4 and TRBJ2-4, with 12 bases fitting TRBD1. The trim removed 0 bases at V and 9 bases at J, leaving 3 bases unmatched. CDR1 and CDR2 from the germline V gene are MRHNA and SNTAGT. The CDR3 is 15 residues long. The CDR3 DNA sequence: TGTGCCAGCAGTGACTCCCCGGGACAGGGGGCCATTCAGTACTTC. Translated: CASSDSPGQGAIQYF.

The V and J genes are TRBV5-4 and TRBJ2-7, with no clear D. The germline V gene encodes CDR1 SGHNT and CDR2 YYREEE (reference sequence). V was cut by 2 bases and J by 2 bases, with 11 bases left in between. The CDR3 covers 14 residues. The CDR3, as DNA: TGTGCCAGCAGCTTCTACCATCGGGCCTACGAGCAGTACTTC. This gives the protein CASSFYHRAYEQYF.

The chain has TRBV7-9 and TRBJ1-3; 8 nucleotides line up with TRBD1. Germline assignment: CDR1 SEHNR and CDR2 FQNEAQ (reference sequence). CDR3 length equals 15 residues. With 5 bases clipped from V and 1 base from J, the junction kept 4 bases outside the gene matches. This CDR3 is CASSPQGASGNTIYF. The CDR3 nucleotides are TGTGCCAGCAGCCCTCAGGGGGCGTCTGGAAACACCATATATTTT.

This rearrangement joins TRBV27 to TRBJ1-5; D unclear. Trimming took off 6 bases at V and 0 bases at J, with 12 bases between the two ends. CDR1 is MNHEY and CDR2 is SMNVEV in the germline V gene (reference sequence). The CDR3 is 15 amino acids. CDR3 DNA sequence: TGTGCCAGCAGATATGGACGGTATAGCAATCAGCCCCAGCATTTT. This encodes CASRYGRYSNQPQHF.

V and J are TRBV7-2 and TRBJ2-5; no clear D. The CDR3 consists of 15 residues. Per the germline V gene, CDR1 is SGHTA and CDR2 is FQGNSA. The V end was cut by 3 bases, the J end by 5 bases, with 16 bases between. The CDR3 DNA sequence: TGTGCCAGCAGCTTGGGTCTCACCACGGCCGAGACCCAGTACTTC. It translates to CASSLGLTTAETQYF.

V gene TRBV30 combines with J gene TRBJ2-3, with 7 bases aligning to TRBD1. V dropped 4 bases and J dropped 0; count of bases not matched to a gene: 10. The CDR3 totals 16 residues. CDR1 GTSNPN and CDR2 SVGIG come from the germline V gene (reference sequence). This CDR3 reads CAWTRTGATSTDTQYF. DNA for the CDR3: TGTGCCTGGACGAGGACAGGAGCAACTAGCACAGATACGCAGTATTTT. Filled out from reference TRBV30 and TRBJ2-3, the complete variable domain reads SQTIHQWPATLVQPVGSPLSLECTVEGTSNPNLYWYRQAAGRGLQLLFYSVGIGQISSEVPQNLSASRPQDRQFILSSKKLLLSDSGFYLCAWTRTGATSTDTQYFGPGTRLTVL.

The chain combines TRBV19 with TRBJ2-3, with 8 bases identical to TRBD1. Trimming at V came to 5 bases and at J to 1 base, leaving 5 bases not matched to a gene. Germline CDR1 is LNHDA and CDR2 is SQIVND (reference sequence). CDR3 length: 15 amino acids. The DNA of the CDR3 is TGTGCCAGTAGTTCAGGGGGCTACGGCACAGATACGCAGTATTTT. Encoded protein: CASSSGGYGTDTQYF.

The chain recombines TRBV4-1 with TRBJ2-7, with 11 bases lining up with TRBD2. J gave up 0 bases and V 1 base, and 2 bases lay outside the gene matches. The CDR3 consists of 16 residues. CDR1 and CDR2 from the germline V gene are MGHRA and YSYEKL. CDR3 protein: CASSQVAGGSSYEQYF. The CDR3 DNA reads TGCGCCAGCAGCCAAGTAGCGGGGGGGAGCTCCTACGAGCAGTACTTC.

The chain is built from TRBV4-1 and TRBJ2-1; D gene ambiguous. This CDR3 has 14 residues. V was shortened by 2 bases and J by 10 bases, with 15 bases between the two germline ends. Germline V gene sequence: CDR1 MGHRA, CDR2 YSYEKL. Here the CDR3 DNA reads TGCGCCAGCAGCCAATCGCGACTCGTCAAAGAGCAGTTCTTC. It is translated as CASSQSRLVKEQFF.

This clone occurred once. The chain is built from TRBV13 and TRBJ1-1; D perhaps matches TRBD1 (6 bases). Germline lookup yields CDR1 PRHDT and CDR2 FYEKMQ (reference sequence). CDR3 size: 16 residues. V was cut by 4 bases and J by 0 bases, with 15 bases left in between. In nucleotides, the CDR3 is TGTGCCAGCAGCTCAGGGGACCTTGGTATGAACACTGAAGCTTTCTTT. This encodes CASSSGDLGMNTEAFF.

The chain employs TRBV5-6 and TRBJ2-7; 11 nucleotides match TRBD2. Looked up from germline, CDR1 is SGHDT and CDR2 is YYEEEE. The CDR3 covers 15 residues. V lost 1 base and J lost 3; bases outside the gene matches: 3. DNA for the CDR3: TGTGCCAGCAGCTTGCGACTAGCGGGGAACTACGAGCAGTACTTC. Encoded protein: CASSLRLAGNYEQYF.

This chain connects TRBV7-8 to TRBJ2-1; 7 bases are a match to TRBD2. The V gene's germline CDR1 is SGHVS and CDR2 FQNEAQ. The V segment lost 2 bases and the J segment 2 bases; nucleotides outside the gene matches: 3. This CDR3 is 15 amino acids long. CDR3 in amino acids: CASSLRSGAYNEQFF. In DNA form, the CDR3 reads TGTGCCAGCAGCTTACGAAGCGGGGCCTACAATGAGCAGTTCTTC.

Judged by abundance, this clone is medium-sized (0.01 to 0.1%). J is TRBJ1-1 and V is TRBV6-5; D gene unclear. The CDR3 is made up of 13 amino acids. The V end lost 5 bases, the J end lost 0 bases, and 7 bases lay between the germline ends. The germline V gene has CDR1 MNHEY and CDR2 SVGAGI. CDR3 protein: CASSTPLNTEAFF. In nucleotides, the CDR3 is TGTGCCAGCAGTACCCCGCTGAACACTGAAGCTTTCTTT.